This paragraph covers one T cell receptor (beta chain) sequence. Per the authors' pipeline: The assay estimated nucleated cells by amplifying reference gene primers. Sequenced by immunoSEQ multiplex PCR; TCRdb stores in-frame clones only, minus some. Clone size and V and J calls were adopted from that table, with D and trimming inferred from the DNA. The sample carries about 110,000 clones, around 83% recorded once. The CDR3 runs 16 residues. Germline V gene lookup returns CDR1 SEHNR and CDR2 FQNEAQ (reference sequence). V was cut by 5 bases and J by 2 bases, with 19 bases left in between. This sample is part of a study of blood T cell repertoires in COVID-19.

The chain joins TRBV7-9 to TRBJ2-7, with D possibly matching TRBD1 (5 bases). This TCR was recovered from a woman older than 75 with active or convalescent COVID-19. Sequencing was performed on peripheral blood. Here the CDR3 DNA reads TGTGCCAGCAGCCCCCCGGTCAACAGGCCCCCCTACGAGCAGTACTTC. Translating it yields CASSPPVNRPPYEQYF.